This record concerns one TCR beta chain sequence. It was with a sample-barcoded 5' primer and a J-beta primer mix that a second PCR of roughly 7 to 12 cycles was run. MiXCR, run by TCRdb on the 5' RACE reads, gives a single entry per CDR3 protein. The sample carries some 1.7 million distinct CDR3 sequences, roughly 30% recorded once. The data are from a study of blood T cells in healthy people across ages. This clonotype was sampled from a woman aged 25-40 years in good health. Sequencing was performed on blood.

The CDR3 nucleotides read TGCGCCAGCAGCTGGAATAGCGGGATCGATTCGTCCGAGCAGTACTTC. Protein: CASSWNSGIDSSEQYF. The V and J genes are TRBV5-1 and TRBJ2-7, with 8 bases identical to TRBD2. Per the germline V gene, CDR1 is SGHRS and CDR2 is YFSETQ. The junction had 14 bases not matched to a gene; V was cut back by 3 bases and J by 6 bases. The CDR3 covers 16 residues.